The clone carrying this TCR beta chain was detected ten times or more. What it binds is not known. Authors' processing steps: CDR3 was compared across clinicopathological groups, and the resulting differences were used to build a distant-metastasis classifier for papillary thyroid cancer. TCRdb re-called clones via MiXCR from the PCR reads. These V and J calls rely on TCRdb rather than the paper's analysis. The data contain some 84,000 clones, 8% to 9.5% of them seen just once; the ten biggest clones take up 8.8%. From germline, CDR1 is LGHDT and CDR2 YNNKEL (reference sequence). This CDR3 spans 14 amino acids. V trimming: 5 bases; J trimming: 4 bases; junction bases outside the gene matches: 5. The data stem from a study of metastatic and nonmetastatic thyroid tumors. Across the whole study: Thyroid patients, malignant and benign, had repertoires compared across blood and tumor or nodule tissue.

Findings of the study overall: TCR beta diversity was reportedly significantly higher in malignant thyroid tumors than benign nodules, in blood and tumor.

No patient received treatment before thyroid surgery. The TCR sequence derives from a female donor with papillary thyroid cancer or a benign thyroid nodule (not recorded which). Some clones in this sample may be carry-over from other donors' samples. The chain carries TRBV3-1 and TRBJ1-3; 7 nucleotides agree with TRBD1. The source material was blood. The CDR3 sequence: CASSFDRVGNTIYF. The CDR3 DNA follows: TGTGCCAGCAGCTTCGACAGGGTGGGAAACACCATATATTTT.